This TCR beta chain was sequenced for a study of blood T cell repertoires in COVID-19. Study-level background: Specimens from acute and convalescent COVID-19 originated in the United States, Italy and Spain.

The V gene lost 5 bases and the J gene lost 9 bases, with 14 bases spanning the gap. Germline-derived CDR1 and CDR2 are SQVTM and ANQGSEA. The CDR3 length is 11 residues. Profiling relied on immunoSEQ multiplex PCR, and the TCRdb table lists in-frame clones only, not all of them. The sample holds under 250,000 clones, roughly 84% seen once. The TCR was taken from a middle-aged man with acute or convalescent COVID-19. The chain has TRBV29-1 and TRBJ2-7; maybe TRBD1 (6 bases). The material sequenced was peripheral blood. For the CDR3, the DNA is TGCAGCGTTTTGCAGGGGATCCCGCAGTACTTC. Translation gives CSVLQGIPQYF.